The 11 T cell receptor beta chains presented below share a single source sample, sequenced in a study of blood T cell repertoires in COVID-19. Here immunoSEQ multiplex PCR was the method, and the copy in TCRdb shows in-frame clones only, minus some. The table lists about 140,000 clones, approximately 83% of them singletons. Sequenced input: peripheral blood. The receptors originated from a woman aged 55-70 years with acute or convalescent COVID-19.

This sequence joins TRBV5-1 and TRBJ2-1; 8 nucleotides align to TRBD1. Germline values: CDR1 SGHRS, CDR2 YFSETQ. There are 15 residues in the CDR3. Losses at the gene ends were 4 bases for V and 2 bases for J; bases not matched to a gene: 5. The chain's CDR3 is CASSPGTGTYNEQFF. Written as DNA, the CDR3 is TGCGCCAGCAGCCCCGGGACAGGTACCTACAATGAGCAGTTCTTC.

The DNA for the CDR3 is TGTGCCAGCAGTACCCGGCGGGATACGCAGTATTTT. Translating it yields CASSTRRDTQYF. The chain has TRBV12-3 or TRBV12-4 and TRBJ2-3; unclear D gene. The CDR3 contains 12 residues. Trimming shortened V by 5 bases and J by 6 bases, and 9 bases separated the two germline ends.

This clone showed up just a few times. The rearrangement uses TRBV27 and TRBJ1-1; D might be TRBD1 (5 bases). The CDR3 loop spans 14 amino acids. Trimming removed 6 bases from V and 4 bases from J, with 15 bases in between. The germline gives CDR1 MNHEY, CDR2 SMNVEV (reference sequence). CDR3 residues: CASSLTHGATEAFF. CDR3 DNA: TGTGCCAGCAGCCTAACGCATGGGGCCACTGAAGCTTTCTTT.

The chain joins TRBV11-1 to TRBJ2-1, with 7 positions matching TRBD1. V gave up 4 bases and J gave up 0 bases; unmatched junction bases: 6. Germline CDR1 and CDR2: SGHAT and FQDESV (reference sequence). This CDR3 spans 16 amino acids. This CDR3 reads CASSYRRDSSYNEQFF. The CDR3 DNA is TGTGCCAGCAGCTACCGACGGGACAGCTCCTACAATGAGCAGTTCTTC.

The genes are TRBV7-3 and TRBJ1-4; TRBD1 agrees at 8 bases. Trimming cost V 1 base and J 8 bases; bases outside gene matches: 9. CDR1 and CDR2 (germline): SGHTA, FQGTGA. The CDR3 runs 16 residues. CDR3: CASSLKDREVGEKLFF. The CDR3 DNA follows: TGTGCCAGCAGCTTAAAGGACAGGGAGGTCGGGGAAAAACTGTTTTTT. Using reference TRBV7-3 and TRBJ1-4 for the parts outside the CDR3, the full variable domain is GAGVSQTPSNKVTEKGKYVELRCDPISGHTALYWYRQSLGQGPEFLIYFQGTGAADDSGLPNDRFFAVRPEGSVSTLKIQRTERGDSAVYLCASSLKDREVGEKLFFGSGTQLSVL.

The chain employs TRBV27 and TRBJ1-2; possible D gene TRBD1, 6 bases. V was pared by 1 base and J by 4 bases, with 13 bases between. The CDR3 length is 15 residues. Germline lookup yields CDR1 MNHEY and CDR2 SMNVEV (reference sequence). CDR3 in amino acids: CASSLWGGGGYGYTF. In nucleotides, the CDR3 is TGTGCCAGCAGTTTATGGGGGGGCGGCGGCTATGGCTACACCTTC.

The chain joins TRBV5-1 to TRBJ2-1, with 7 bases identical to TRBD1. Germline V CDR1 and CDR2: SGHRS, YFSETQ. There are 15 residues in the CDR3. V lost 7 bases to trimming and J lost 3 bases; unmatched junction nucleotides: 10. The CDR3 is CASSTGDADYNEQFF. The CDR3, as DNA: TGCGCCAGCTCAACAGGGGACGCCGACTACAATGAGCAGTTCTTC.

The rearrangement joins TRBV9 to TRBJ1-2, with a possible D match to TRBD1 (5 bases). The germline gives CDR1 SGDLS, CDR2 YYNGEE. The V end lost 1 base, the J end lost 2 bases, and 12 bases lay between the germline ends. This CDR3 spans 15 amino acids. CDR3 in amino acids: CASSVRPDSNYGYTF. The CDR3 DNA reads TGTGCCAGCAGCGTAAGGCCCGACAGCAACTATGGCTACACCTTC.

The gene calls are TRBV18 and TRBJ1-6; the D is unclear. Germline CDR1 is KGHSH and CDR2 is LQKENI. V was shortened by 2 bases and J by 11 bases, with 13 bases between the two germline ends. This CDR3 has 14 residues. In DNA, the CDR3 is TGTGCCAGCTCACCAGTGCGGGGTGAAGCACCCCTCCACTTT. It specifies CASSPVRGEAPLHF.

CDR3 in DNA: TGCGCCAGCAGCTCGGGGACAACCTTACCGGCAGATACGCAGTATTTT. Translating it yields CASSSGTTLPADTQYF. The chain has TRBV5-1 and TRBJ2-3, with D possibly being TRBD1 (6 bases). V lost 3 bases and J lost 4, with 18 bases in between. There are 16 residues in the CDR3. The V gene's germline CDR1 is SGHRS and CDR2 YFSETQ.

This clone turned up a few times. The V call is TRBV2, the J call TRBJ2-1; no clear D. Germline values: CDR1 SNHLY, CDR2 FYNNEI. The CDR3 sequence is 12 residues long. Trimming took off 3 bases at V and 3 bases at J, with 3 bases between the two ends. For the CDR3, the DNA is TGTGCCAGCAGTGAGAGCTACAATGAGCAGTTCTTC. This gives the protein CASSESYNEQFF.